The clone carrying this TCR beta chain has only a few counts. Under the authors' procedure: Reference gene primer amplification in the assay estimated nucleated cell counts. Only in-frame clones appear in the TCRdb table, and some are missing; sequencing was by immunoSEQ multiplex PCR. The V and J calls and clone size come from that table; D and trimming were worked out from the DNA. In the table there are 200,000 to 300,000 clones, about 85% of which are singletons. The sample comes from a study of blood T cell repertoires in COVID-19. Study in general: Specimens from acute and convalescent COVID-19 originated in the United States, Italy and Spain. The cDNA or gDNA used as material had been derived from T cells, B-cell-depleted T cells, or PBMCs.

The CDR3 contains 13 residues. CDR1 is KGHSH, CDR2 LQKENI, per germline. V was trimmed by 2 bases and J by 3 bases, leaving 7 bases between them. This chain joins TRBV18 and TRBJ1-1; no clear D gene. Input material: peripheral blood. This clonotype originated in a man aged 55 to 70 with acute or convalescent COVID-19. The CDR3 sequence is CASSPLVDTEAFF. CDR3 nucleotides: TGTGCCAGCTCACCATTAGTTGACACTGAAGCTTTCTTT.